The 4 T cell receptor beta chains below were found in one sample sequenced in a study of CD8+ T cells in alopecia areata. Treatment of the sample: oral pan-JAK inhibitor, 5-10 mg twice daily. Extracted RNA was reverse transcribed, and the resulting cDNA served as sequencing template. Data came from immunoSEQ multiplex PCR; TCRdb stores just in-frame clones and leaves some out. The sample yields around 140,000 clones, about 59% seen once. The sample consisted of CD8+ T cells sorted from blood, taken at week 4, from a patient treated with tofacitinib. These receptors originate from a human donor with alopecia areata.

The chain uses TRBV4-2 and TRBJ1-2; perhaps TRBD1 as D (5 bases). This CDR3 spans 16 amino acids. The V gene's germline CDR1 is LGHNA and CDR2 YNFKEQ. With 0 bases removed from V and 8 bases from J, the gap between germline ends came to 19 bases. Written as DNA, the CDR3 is TGTGCCAGCAGCCAAGATAGGACATACGGGGTTGTAGGCTACACCTTC. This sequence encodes CASSQDRTYGVVGYTF.

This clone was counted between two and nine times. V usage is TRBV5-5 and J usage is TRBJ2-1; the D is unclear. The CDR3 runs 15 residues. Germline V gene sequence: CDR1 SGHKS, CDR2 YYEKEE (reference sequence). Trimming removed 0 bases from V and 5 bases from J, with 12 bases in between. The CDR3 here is CASSLAGRRDNEQFF. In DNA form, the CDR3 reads TGTGCCAGCAGCTTGGCAGGTCGGAGAGACAATGAGCAGTTCTTC.

The CDR3 bases are TGTGCCACCAGCAGAGGGAATAGCAATCAGCCCCAGCATTTT. Translating it yields CATSRGNSNQPQHF. This chain connects TRBV15 to TRBJ1-5; D remains unclear. Germline CDR1 LNHNV, CDR2 YYDKDF (reference sequence). The CDR3 covers 14 residues. Trimming removed 1 base at V and 0 bases at J, with 4 bases between.

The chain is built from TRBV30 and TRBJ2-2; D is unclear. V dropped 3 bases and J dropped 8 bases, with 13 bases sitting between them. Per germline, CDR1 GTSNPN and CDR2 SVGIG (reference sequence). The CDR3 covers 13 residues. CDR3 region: CAWSWSVEGELFF. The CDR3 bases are TGTGCCTGGAGCTGGAGCGTGGAGGGGGAGCTGTTTTTT.